These 10 T cell receptor beta chains were all obtained from the same sample, sequenced in a study of T-cell reconstitution after alpha-beta-depleted transplantation in children. As it was prepared, the TCRbeta library received unique molecular identifiers. TCRdb independently ran MiXCR on the PCR reads; one entry per CDR3 protein. The sample consists of hundreds of thousands of distinct CDR3 sequences, about 12% of them appearing once. This material consisted of PBMCs, taken before TCRalphabeta/CD19-depleted stem cell transplant. All receptors come from a girl under 10 years old with congenital amegakaryocytic thrombocytopenia, due to receive a stem cell transplant.

There are many counts of this clonotype. This chain connects TRBV2 to TRBJ2-7; D remains ambiguous. Germline values: CDR1 SNHLY, CDR2 FYNNEI. The CDR3 consists of 12 residues. The V gene lost 4 bases and the J gene lost 2 bases, with 6 bases spanning the gap. The CDR3 here is CASSVSAYEQYF. Here the CDR3 DNA reads TGTGCCAGCAGTGTGTCAGCCTACGAGCAGTACTTC.

This clonotype was counted at least ten times. The J gene is TRBJ2-3, the V gene TRBV29-1; unclear D gene. The CDR3 is made up of 13 amino acids. The V end was cut by 2 bases, the J end by 6 bases, with 12 bases between. Germline CDR1 is SQVTM and CDR2 is ANQGSEA. The CDR3 DNA is TGCAGCGTTGAATATTGGACCGGCGATACGCAGTATTTT. It is translated as CSVEYWTGDTQYF.

This clonotype was seen only a few times. CDR3 nucleotide sequence: TGTGCCATCAGTACCAGCGGGAGCTCCTACGAGCAGTACTTC. It encodes CAISTSGSSYEQYF. The gene calls are TRBV10-3 and TRBJ2-7, with TRBD2 matching over 8 bases. There are 14 residues in the CDR3. The germline gives CDR1 ENHRY, CDR2 SYGVKD. J gave up 0 bases and V 5 bases, and 3 bases lay outside the gene matches.

This clonotype was observed a few times. This rearrangement joins TRBV12-5 to TRBJ2-1, with D unclear. The ends were cut back, 6 bases at V and 3 bases at J, with 12 bases in the middle. This CDR3 is built from 14 residues. Germline V gene sequence: CDR1 LGHNT, CDR2 FRNRAP. The CDR3 DNA is TGTGCTAGTGGCTCCCCTACCTTCTACAATGAGCAGTTCTTC. Translation gives CASGSPTFYNEQFF.

J is TRBJ2-5 and V is TRBV12-3 or TRBV12-4; 8 nucleotides align to TRBD2. This CDR3 is built from 14 residues. The trim removed 4 bases at V and 0 bases at J, leaving 1 base unmatched. The CDR3 DNA follows: TGTGCCAGCAGTTCAGCGGGAGACCAAGAGACCCAGTACTTC. Translated, it gives CASSSAGDQETQYF.

This clonotype was seen many times. V is TRBV15 and J is TRBJ2-1; D gene uncertain. There are 16 residues in the CDR3. The V end lost 1 base, the J end lost 0 bases, and 10 bases lay between the germline ends. CDR1 is LNHNV and CDR2 is YYDKDF in the germline V gene (reference sequence). For the CDR3, the DNA is TGTGCCACCAGCAGAGGGGTAGTACCCTCCTACAATGAGCAGTTCTTC. Its translation: CATSRGVVPSYNEQFF.

This clonotype was recorded at least ten times. The chain links TRBV5-1 to TRBJ2-2; tentatively, D is TRBD1 or TRBD2 (5 bases each). Germline assignment: CDR1 SGHRS and CDR2 YFSETQ. CDR3 length: 14 amino acids. V was clipped by 0 bases and J by 6 bases, with 9 bases between them. The CDR3 DNA reads as TGCGCCAGCAGCTTGGTTGAGGGGTCCGGGGAGCTGTTTTTT. This encodes CASSLVEGSGELFF.

The chain combines TRBV7-9 with TRBJ2-2, with 9 bases matching TRBD2. Losses at the gene ends were 5 bases for V and 7 bases for J; bases not matched to a gene: 2. The CDR3 consists of 13 residues. CDR1 SEHNR and CDR2 FQNEAQ come from the germline V gene (reference sequence). The chain's CDR3 is CASSPLAGGELFF. The CDR3 nucleotides are TGTGCCAGCAGCCCACTAGCGGGCGGGGAGCTGTTTTTT.

V and J are TRBV24-1 and TRBJ1-2, with no clear D. The V gene's germline CDR1 is KGHDR and CDR2 SFDVKD. The CDR3 has 12 residues. Deletions cut 9 bases from V and 2 bases from J, with 9 bases between. This chain's CDR3 is CATSDKNYGYTF. The CDR3 DNA is TGTGCCACCTCCGACAAGAACTATGGCTACACCTTC.

J is TRBJ2-5 and V is TRBV15; tentative D call: TRBD1 (6 bases). The CDR3 consists of 15 residues. V lost 4 bases to trimming and J lost 5 bases, with 17 bases between them. Germline CDR1 LNHNV, CDR2 YYDKDF (reference sequence). The CDR3 loop reads CATSTPRQVMETQYF. Here the CDR3 DNA reads TGTGCCACCAGCACCCCTCGACAGGTAATGGAGACCCAGTACTTC. Full variable domain (outside the CDR3, taken from reference TRBV15 and TRBJ2-5): DAMVIQNPRYQVTQFGKPVTLSCSQTLNHNVMYWYQQKSSQAPKLLFHYYDKDFNNEADTPDNFQSRRPNTSFCFLDIRSPGLGDTAMYLCATSTPRQVMETQYFGPGTRLLVL.